Each of the 32 T cell receptor beta chains below was sequenced from the same sample in a study of pediatric ulcerative colitis. The protocol was immunoSEQ multiplex PCR, while the TCRdb copy is restricted to in-frame clones and leaves out a portion. The table records approximately 38,000 clones, over 70% of them present only once. Rectal tissue came from one to two pinch biopsies taken at colonoscopy. Sequencing was performed on gut tissue. The source of these receptors is a boy under 18 with severe ulcerative colitis.

This chain uses TRBV28 with TRBJ1-2; TRBD1 is a possible D gene (6 bases). The germline V gene encodes CDR1 MDHEN and CDR2 SYDVKM. The length of the CDR3 is 12 residues. Deletions cut 6 bases from V and 4 bases from J, with 9 bases between. This CDR3 is CASRQGIYGYTF. The DNA of the CDR3 is TGTGCCAGCAGACAGGGTATCTATGGCTACACCTTC.

This chain connects TRBV5-1 to TRBJ1-4; TRBD1 is a possible D gene (5 bases). The CDR3 is 14 residues long. Germline CDR1 SGHRS, CDR2 YFSETQ. The V gene lost 0 bases and the J gene lost 8 bases, with 11 bases spanning the gap. The CDR3 sequence: CASSLGAGNEKLFF. CDR3 bases: TGCGCCAGCAGCTTGGGGGCAGGGAACGAAAAACTGTTTTTT.

The rearrangement uses TRBV10-3 and TRBJ1-5; D perhaps matches TRBD1 (5 bases). Looked up from germline, CDR1 is ENHRY and CDR2 is SYGVKD. The CDR3 is 13 residues long. V was shortened by 3 bases and J by 7 bases, with 10 bases between the two germline ends. The CDR3 DNA reads as TGTGCCATCAGTGACCGGGGCGGGCAGCCCCAGCATTTT. As protein: CAISDRGGQPQHF.

This chain uses TRBV6-1 with TRBJ2-7; D might be TRBD2 (6 bases). The CDR3 extends over 14 amino acids. V was cut by 6 bases and J by 1 base, with 13 bases left in between. From germline, CDR1 is MNHNS and CDR2 SASEGT. This CDR3 reads CASRTSGGSYEQYF. CDR3 nucleotides: TGTGCCAGCAGGACTAGTGGGGGGTCCTACGAGCAGTACTTC.

The rearrangement links TRBV29-1 to TRBJ2-1; 7 positions agree with TRBD1. The J segment lost 2 bases and the V segment lost 1 base, leaving 5 bases of the junction unmatched. In germline, CDR1 is SQVTM, CDR2 ANQGSEA. The CDR3 totals 15 residues. CDR3 bases: TGCAGCGTTGAAGTTTGGGACAGCCCCTACAATGAGCAGTTCTTC. This encodes CSVEVWDSPYNEQFF.

The gene calls are TRBV10-3 and TRBJ2-7, with unresolved D. Looked up from germline, CDR1 is ENHRY and CDR2 is SYGVKD. The CDR3 extends over 13 amino acids. Trimming took off 3 bases at V and 4 bases at J, with 10 bases between the two ends. CDR3 sequence reads: CAISDGLKYEQYF. The CDR3 DNA reads as TGTGCCATCAGTGATGGGCTAAAGTACGAGCAGTACTTC.

The chain has TRBV18 and TRBJ2-1; D assignment may be TRBD1 or TRBD2 (6 bases each). Trimming cost V 3 bases and J 0 bases, with 15 bases left between them. Germline V gene sequence: CDR1 KGHSH, CDR2 LQKENI. The CDR3 totals 17 residues. The DNA for the CDR3 is TGTGCCAGCTCACCTTGGGGGGACACTAGCTCCTACAATGAGCAGTTCTTC. Its translation is CASSPWGDTSSYNEQFF. Full variable domain (missing parts from reference TRBV18 and TRBJ2-1): NAGVMQNPRHLVRRRGQEARLRCSPMKGHSHVYWYRQLPEEGLKFMVYLQKENIIDESGMPKERFSAEFPKEGPSILRIQQVVRGDSAAYFCASSPWGDTSSYNEQFFGPGTRLTVL.

The chain is built from TRBV5-1 and TRBJ2-1; D is uncertain. The CDR3 runs to 11 residues. With 5 bases removed from V and 8 bases from J, the gap between germline ends came to 8 bases. CDR1 is SGHRS, CDR2 YFSETQ, per germline. CDR3 bases: TGCGCCAGCAGTTTCGTGGATGAGCAGTTCTTC. Protein sequence: CASSFVDEQFF.

The rearrangement joins TRBV7-3 to TRBJ2-3; 7 positions agree with TRBD2. Germline V lookup: CDR1 SGHTA, CDR2 FQGTGA. Losses at the gene ends were 5 bases for V and 5 bases for J; bases not matched to a gene: 4. This CDR3 is built from 13 residues. CDR3 protein: CASSRGLRDTQYF. In nucleotides, the CDR3 is TGTGCCAGCAGCCGGGGACTACGAGATACGCAGTATTTT.

The gene calls are TRBV29-1 and TRBJ2-2; tentative D call: TRBD1 (6 bases). Germline CDR1 is SQVTM and CDR2 is ANQGSEA. With 7 bases removed from V and 0 bases from J, the gap between germline ends came to 12 bases. The CDR3 is 14 residues long. The CDR3 nucleotides are TGCAGCGCCTTGGGACAAGCGAACACCGGGGAGCTGTTTTTT. Its protein is CSALGQANTGELFF.

The V and J genes are TRBV6-5 and TRBJ1-5; D remains ambiguous. This CDR3 spans 15 amino acids. Deletions cut 5 bases from V and 3 bases from J, with 14 bases between. Germline lookup yields CDR1 MNHEY and CDR2 SVGAGI. CDR3 residues: CASSPRWRVNQPQHF. For the CDR3, the DNA is TGTGCCAGCAGTCCTCGTTGGAGGGTCAATCAGCCCCAGCATTTT.

V usage is TRBV28 and J usage is TRBJ2-7; D might be TRBD2 (6 bases). Germline V CDR1 and CDR2: MDHEN, SYDVKM. CDR3 length: 15 residues. The germline V and J ends were trimmed by 3 bases and 0 bases, with 12 bases remaining between them. The DNA of the CDR3 is TGTGCCAGCAGTTTGACCCAGCGGGCCTCCTACGAGCAGTACTTC. Translated, it gives CASSLTQRASYEQYF.

This clone was detected once. This sequence joins TRBV29-1 and TRBJ2-5; the match to TRBD2 covers 7 bases. J gave up 2 bases and V 4 bases, and 7 bases lay outside the gene matches. This CDR3 has 14 residues. Germline values: CDR1 SQVTM, CDR2 ANQGSEA. The CDR3 sequence is CSVGVVGGQETQYF. The CDR3 nucleotides read TGCAGCGTTGGGGTAGTGGGGGGGCAAGAGACCCAGTACTTC.

The rearrangement joins TRBV9 to TRBJ2-6; D gene ambiguous. The CDR3 contains 15 residues. CDR1 SGDLS and CDR2 YYNGEE come from the germline V gene. V lost 4 bases, J lost 0 bases, and 8 bases lay in between. The CDR3 region is CASSLGNSGANVLTF. Written as DNA, the CDR3 is TGTGCCAGCAGCCTAGGGAACTCTGGGGCCAACGTCCTGACTTTC.

The V gene is TRBV29-1, the J gene TRBJ2-3; D possibly matches TRBD1 or TRBD2 (5 bases each). CDR3 length: 14 amino acids. V was shortened by 7 bases and J by 2 bases, with 16 bases between the two germline ends. Germline assignment: CDR1 SQVTM and CDR2 ANQGSEA. CDR3 loop: CSGVRDGLTDTQYF. The CDR3 DNA follows: TGCAGCGGCGTCCGGGACGGTCTCACAGATACGCAGTATTTT.

This chain connects TRBV5-8 to TRBJ1-2; D unclear. V shed 0 bases and J shed 8 bases, with 8 bases lying between them. Germline CDR1 is SGHTS and CDR2 is YDEGEE. The CDR3 spans 12 residues. This CDR3 reads CASSLALGGYTF. CDR3 in DNA: TGTGCCAGCAGCTTGGCCTTGGGAGGCTACACCTTC.

This chain uses TRBV7-2 with TRBJ1-2; no clear D. The CDR3 sequence is 12 residues long. Germline CDR1 and CDR2: SGHTA and FQGNSA. V dropped 2 bases and J dropped 8 bases, with 9 bases sitting between them. The CDR3 spells CASSLRQRGYTF. The DNA for the CDR3 is TGTGCCAGCAGCTTACGACAACGCGGCTACACCTTC.

By share, this clone counts as large. This chain connects TRBV5-6 to TRBJ2-7; D may be TRBD1 or TRBD2 (6 bases each). V shed 4 bases and J shed 2 bases, with 16 bases lying between them. Per the germline V gene, CDR1 is SGHDT and CDR2 is YYEEEE. The CDR3 spans 15 residues. The CDR3 DNA sequence: TGTGCCAGCAGCCCGGGGGCAGGGGATACCTACGAGCAGTACTTC. Protein sequence: CASSPGAGDTYEQYF.

The chain links TRBV28 to TRBJ1-5; 9 nucleotides align to TRBD1. The V gene's germline CDR1 is MDHEN and CDR2 SYDVKM. The V segment lost 5 bases and the J segment 6 bases; nucleotides outside the gene matches: 14. The CDR3 runs 17 residues. The CDR3 sequence: CASSTPGQGSPGQPQHF. CDR3 nucleotides: TGTGCCAGCAGTACCCCGGGACAGGGTTCTCCCGGTCAGCCCCAGCATTTT.

The rearrangement joins TRBV4-2 to TRBJ2-2; no clear D gene. Germline V CDR1 and CDR2: LGHNA, YNFKEQ. Trimming cost V 1 base and J 2 bases, with 8 bases left between them. The CDR3 length is 15 residues. The chain's CDR3 is CASSQGELNTGELFF. CDR3 coding DNA: TGTGCCAGCAGCCAAGGTGAACTAAACACCGGGGAGCTGTTTTTT.

The genes are TRBV5-5 and TRBJ2-7; the D is unclear. Trimming pared 0 bases from V and 1 base from J, leaving 11 bases between. The CDR3 contains 15 residues. Germline values: CDR1 SGHKS, CDR2 YYEKEE (reference sequence). The CDR3 protein is CASSLDMWVSYEQYF. The CDR3 DNA is TGTGCCAGCAGCTTGGACATGTGGGTTTCCTACGAGCAGTACTTC.

The chain couples TRBV30 to TRBJ1-1; TRBD1 is a possible D gene (6 bases). V dropped 2 bases and J dropped 12 bases, with 10 bases sitting between them. The CDR3 consists of 10 residues. The germline CDR1 and CDR2 sequences are GTSNPN and SVGIG (reference sequence). CDR3 sequence: CAWSRGGTFF. The CDR3 DNA sequence: TGTGCCTGGAGTAGGGGGGGGACTTTCTTT.

The chain uses TRBV29-1 and TRBJ1-5, with a possible D match to TRBD1 (5 bases). CDR1 is SQVTM, CDR2 ANQGSEA, per germline. This CDR3 contains 13 residues. V was clipped by 4 bases and J by 6 bases, with 13 bases between them. The CDR3 sequence: CSVGSGAGQPQHF. CDR3 in DNA: TGCAGCGTTGGCTCTGGGGCTGGTCAGCCCCAGCATTTT.

The gene calls are TRBV7-9 and TRBJ1-6; D unresolved. The length of the CDR3 is 12 residues. The germline V and J ends were trimmed by 5 bases and 9 bases, with 8 bases remaining between them. Germline CDR1 and CDR2: SEHNR and FQNEAQ (reference sequence). The CDR3 nucleotides read TGTGCCAGCAGCCTCAGTGTTTCACCCCTCCACTTT. Translated: CASSLSVSPLHF.

This clone was seen once. The chain recombines TRBV6-5 with TRBJ2-2; D is uncertain. The V gene lost 8 bases and the J gene lost 8 bases, with 12 bases spanning the gap. Germline CDR1 reads MNHEY; CDR2 reads SVGAGI. The length of the CDR3 is 12 residues. Written as DNA, the CDR3 is TGTGCCAGCCACGGGTTTAGGGGGGAGCTGTTTTTT. Its protein is CASHGFRGELFF.

This clone came up a few times. The V and J genes are TRBV19 and TRBJ1-1; D is unresolved. The germline gives CDR1 LNHDA, CDR2 SQIVND (reference sequence). This CDR3 is built from 13 residues. Trimming removed 7 bases at V and 0 bases at J, with 9 bases between. The chain's CDR3 is CASNPRMNTEAFF. The CDR3, as DNA: TGTGCCAGTAATCCGCGCATGAACACTGAAGCTTTCTTT.

The chain links TRBV5-4 to TRBJ2-7, with 7 bases lining up with TRBD2. This CDR3 is 14 amino acids long. The germline V gene has CDR1 SGHNT and CDR2 YYREEE (reference sequence). V shed 3 bases and J 1 base; nucleotides not matched to a gene: 4. Here the CDR3 reads CASSSGGESYEQYF. CDR3 DNA: TGTGCCAGCAGCTCTGGGGGGGAGTCCTACGAGCAGTACTTC.

The chain carries TRBV5-4 and TRBJ2-1; 9 nucleotides line up with TRBD1. The J segment lost 5 bases and the V segment lost 4 bases, leaving 7 bases of the junction unmatched. Germline assignment: CDR1 SGHNT and CDR2 YYREEE (reference sequence). This CDR3 has 15 residues. DNA for the CDR3: TGTGCCAGCAGCCGCGGGACAGGGTATAACAATGAGCAGTTCTTC. It codes for CASSRGTGYNNEQFF. Combining the CDR3 with reference TRBV5-4 and TRBJ2-1 gives the whole variable domain ETGVTQSPTHLIKTRGQQVTLRCSSQSGHNTVSWYQQALGQGPQFIFQYYREEENGRGNFPPRFSGLQFPNYSSELNVNALELDDSALYLCASSRGTGYNNEQFFGPGTRLTVL.

The J gene is TRBJ1-2, the V gene TRBV10-3; D is unresolved. The CDR3 sequence is 17 residues long. The germline CDR1 and CDR2 sequences are ENHRY and SYGVKD. V shed 3 bases and J shed 4 bases, with 21 bases lying between them. This CDR3 is CAISDTAGRRKGYGYTF. The CDR3 bases are TGTGCCATCAGTGATACGGCAGGCCGTCGTAAGGGCTATGGCTACACCTTC.

The table lists this clone with a few counts. V gene TRBV11-2 combines with J gene TRBJ1-2; maybe TRBD1 (5 bases). CDR3 size: 16 residues. Germline lookup yields CDR1 SGHAT and CDR2 FQNNGV. V lost 2 bases to trimming and J lost 2 bases, with 15 bases between them. The DNA of the CDR3 is TGTGCCAGCAGCTTAATGGGGCTCGCAATCAACTATGGCTACACCTTC. Translated: CASSLMGLAINYGYTF.

V usage is TRBV6-5 and J usage is TRBJ2-3; D tentatively fits TRBD1 or TRBD2 (5 bases each). This CDR3 is built from 11 residues. Trimming took off 8 bases at V and 7 bases at J, with 10 bases between the two ends. CDR1 and CDR2 from the germline V gene are MNHEY and SVGAGI. This chain's CDR3 is CASGEGYTQYF. CDR3 nucleotide sequence: TGTGCCAGCGGTGAGGGGTATACGCAGTATTTT.

This chain uses TRBV6-6 with TRBJ1-1; D is perhaps TRBD1 (6 bases). The CDR3 has 14 amino acids. The V and J ends lost 7 bases and 3 bases respectively, with 15 bases between them. The V gene's germline CDR1 is MNHNY and CDR2 SVGAGI (reference sequence). CDR3 DNA sequence: TGTGCCAGCACCTATTCCCAGGGGTACACTGAAGCTTTCTTT. It encodes CASTYSQGYTEAFF.